This paragraph covers one T cell receptor beta chain sequence. These data belong to a study of blood T cell repertoires in COVID-19. Study summary: Sample material is recorded as cDNA or gDNA derived from T cells, B-cell-depleted T cells, or PBMCs.

TCRdb's table, derived via immunoSEQ multiplex PCR, lists solely in-frame clones and lacks some. In the table there are 200,000 to 250,000 clones, over 80% of which are singletons. Germline lookup yields CDR1 MNHEY and CDR2 SMNVEV (reference sequence). CDR3 size: 16 residues. V was pared by 5 bases and J by 5 bases, with 13 bases of the junction left unmatched. During active infection, Seattle patients enrolled and were then monitored through disease. The specimen was peripheral blood. The rearrangement uses TRBV27 and TRBJ1-2, with 8 bases aligning to TRBD1. The TCR comes from a woman aged 30 to 39 with COVID-19, enrolled during active disease. CDR3 DNA: TGTGCCAGCAGTCCCGACAGGGGCCGTGATGGATATGGCTACACCTTC. This gives the protein CASSPDRGRDGYGYTF.